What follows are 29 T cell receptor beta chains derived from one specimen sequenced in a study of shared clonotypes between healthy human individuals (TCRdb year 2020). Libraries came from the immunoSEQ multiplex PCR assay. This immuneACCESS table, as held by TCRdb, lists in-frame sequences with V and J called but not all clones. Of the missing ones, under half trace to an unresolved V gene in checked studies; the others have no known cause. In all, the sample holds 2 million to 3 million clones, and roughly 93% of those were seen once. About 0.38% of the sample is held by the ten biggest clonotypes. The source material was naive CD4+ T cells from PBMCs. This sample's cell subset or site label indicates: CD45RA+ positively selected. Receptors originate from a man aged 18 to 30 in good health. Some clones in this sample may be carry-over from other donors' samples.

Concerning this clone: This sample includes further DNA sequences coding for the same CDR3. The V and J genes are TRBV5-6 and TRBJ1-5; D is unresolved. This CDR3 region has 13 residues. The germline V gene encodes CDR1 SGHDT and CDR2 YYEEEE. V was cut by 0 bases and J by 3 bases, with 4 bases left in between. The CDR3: CASSLGPNQPQHF. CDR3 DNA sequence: TGTGCCAGCAGCTTGGGCCCCAATCAGCCCCAGCATTTT. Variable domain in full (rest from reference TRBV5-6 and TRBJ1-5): DAGVTQSPTHLIKTRGQQVTLRCSPKSGHDTVSWYQQALGQGPQFIFQYYEEEERQRGNFPDRFSGHQFPNYSSELNVNALLLGDSALYLCASSLGPNQPQHFGDGTRLSIL.

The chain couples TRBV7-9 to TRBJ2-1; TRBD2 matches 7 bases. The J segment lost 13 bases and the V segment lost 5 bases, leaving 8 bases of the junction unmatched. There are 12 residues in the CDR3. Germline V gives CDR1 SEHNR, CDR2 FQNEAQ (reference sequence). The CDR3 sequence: CASSPREDDQFF. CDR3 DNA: TGTGCCAGCAGCCCTCGGGAGGACGACCAGTTCTTC.

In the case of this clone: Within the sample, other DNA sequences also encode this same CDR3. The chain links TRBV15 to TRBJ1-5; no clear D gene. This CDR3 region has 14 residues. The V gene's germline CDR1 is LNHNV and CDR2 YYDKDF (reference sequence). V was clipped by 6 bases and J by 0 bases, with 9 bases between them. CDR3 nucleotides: TGTGCCACCAGTCGAGGTAATAGCAATCAGCCCCAGCATTTT. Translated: CATSRGNSNQPQHF. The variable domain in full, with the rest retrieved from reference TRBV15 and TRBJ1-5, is DAMVIQNPRYQVTQFGKPVTLSCSQTLNHNVMYWYQQKSSQAPKLLFHYYDKDFNNEADTPDNFQSRRPNTSFCFLDIRSPGLGDTAMYLCATSRGNSNQPQHFGDGTRLSIL.

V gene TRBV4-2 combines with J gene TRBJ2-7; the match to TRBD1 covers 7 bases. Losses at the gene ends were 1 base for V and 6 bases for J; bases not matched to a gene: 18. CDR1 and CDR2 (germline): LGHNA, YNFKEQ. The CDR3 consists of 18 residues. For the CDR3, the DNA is TGTGCCAGCAGCCAAGGGGACAGCTTCGTGGGTCTCGGACCCGAGCAGTACTTC. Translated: CASSQGDSFVGLGPEQYF.

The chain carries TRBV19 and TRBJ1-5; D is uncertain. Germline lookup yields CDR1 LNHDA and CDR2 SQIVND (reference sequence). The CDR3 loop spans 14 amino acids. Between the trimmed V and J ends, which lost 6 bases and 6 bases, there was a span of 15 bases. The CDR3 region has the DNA TGTGCCAGTAGCAAGCAACCACCCAGTCAGCCCCAGCATTTT. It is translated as CASSKQPPSQPQHF.

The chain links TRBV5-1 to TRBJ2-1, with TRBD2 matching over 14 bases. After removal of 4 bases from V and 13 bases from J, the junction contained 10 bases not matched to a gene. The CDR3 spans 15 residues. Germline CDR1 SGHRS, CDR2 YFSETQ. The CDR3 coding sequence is TGCGCCAGCAGCCTGGGACTAGCGGGAGCGAGGGAACAGTTCTTC. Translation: CASSLGLAGAREQFF.

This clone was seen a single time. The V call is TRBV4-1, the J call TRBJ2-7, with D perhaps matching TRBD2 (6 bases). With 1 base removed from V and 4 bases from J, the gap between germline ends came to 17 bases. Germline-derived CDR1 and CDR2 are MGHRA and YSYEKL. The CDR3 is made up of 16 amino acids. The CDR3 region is CASSQAWPSVNYEQYF. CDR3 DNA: TGCGCCAGCAGCCAAGCCTGGCCTAGCGTAAATTACGAGCAGTACTTC.

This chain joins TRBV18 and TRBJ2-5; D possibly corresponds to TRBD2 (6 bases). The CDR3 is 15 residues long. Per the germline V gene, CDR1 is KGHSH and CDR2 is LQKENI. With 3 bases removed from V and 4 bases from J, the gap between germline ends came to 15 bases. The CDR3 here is CASSPRVQGGETQYF. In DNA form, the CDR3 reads TGTGCCAGCTCACCCCGGGTGCAGGGAGGAGAGACCCAGTACTTC.

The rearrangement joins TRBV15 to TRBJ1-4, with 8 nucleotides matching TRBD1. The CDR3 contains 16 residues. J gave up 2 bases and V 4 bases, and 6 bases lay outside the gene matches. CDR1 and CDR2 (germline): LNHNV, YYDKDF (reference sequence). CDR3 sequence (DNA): TGTGCCACCAGCACCCGACAGGGGTCCACTAATGAAAAACTGTTTTTT. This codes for CATSTRQGSTNEKLFF.

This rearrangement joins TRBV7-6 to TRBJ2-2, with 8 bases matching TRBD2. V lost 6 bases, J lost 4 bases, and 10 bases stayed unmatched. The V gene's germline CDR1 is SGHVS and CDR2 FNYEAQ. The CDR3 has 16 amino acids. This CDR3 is CASRPLAGVGTGELFF. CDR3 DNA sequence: TGTGCCAGCAGACCGCTAGCGGGCGTCGGCACCGGGGAGCTGTTTTTT.

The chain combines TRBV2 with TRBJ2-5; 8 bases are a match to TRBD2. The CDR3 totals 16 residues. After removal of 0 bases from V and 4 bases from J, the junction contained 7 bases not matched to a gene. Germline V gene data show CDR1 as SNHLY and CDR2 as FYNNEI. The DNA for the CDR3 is TGTGCCAGCAGTGAAGCGAGGACTAGCTCAGGAGAGACCCAGTACTTC. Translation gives CASSEARTSSGETQYF. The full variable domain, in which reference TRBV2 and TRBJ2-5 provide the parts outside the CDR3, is EPEVTQTPSHQVTQMGQEVILRCVPISNHLYFYWYRQILGQKVEFLVSFYNNEISEKSEIFDDQFSVERPDGSNFTLKIRSTKLEDSAMYFCASSEARTSSGETQYFGPGTRLLVL.

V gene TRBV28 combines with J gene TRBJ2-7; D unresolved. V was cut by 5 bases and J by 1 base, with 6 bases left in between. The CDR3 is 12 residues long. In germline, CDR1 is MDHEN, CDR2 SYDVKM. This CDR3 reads CASSRPSYEQYF. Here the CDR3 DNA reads TGTGCCAGCAGTCGTCCATCCTACGAGCAGTACTTC.

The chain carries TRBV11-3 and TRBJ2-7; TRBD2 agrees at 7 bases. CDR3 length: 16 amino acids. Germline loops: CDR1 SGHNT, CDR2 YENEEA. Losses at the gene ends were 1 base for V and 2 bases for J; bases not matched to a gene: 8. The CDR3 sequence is CASSLGPGLPTYEQYF. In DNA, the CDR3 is TGTGCCAGCAGCTTAGGGCCGGGACTACCGACCTACGAGCAGTACTTC. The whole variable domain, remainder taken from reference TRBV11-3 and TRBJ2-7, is EAGVVQSPRYKIIEKKQPVAFWCNPISGHNTLYWYLQNLGQGPELLIRYENEEAVDDSQLPKDRFSAERLKGVDSTLKIQPAELGDSAVYLCASSLGPGLPTYEQYFGPGTRLTVT.

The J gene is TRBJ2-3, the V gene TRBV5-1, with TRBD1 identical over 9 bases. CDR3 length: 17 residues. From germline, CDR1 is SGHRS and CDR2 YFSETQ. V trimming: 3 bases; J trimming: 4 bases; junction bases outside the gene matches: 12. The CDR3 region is CASSSSPPGQGPDTQYF. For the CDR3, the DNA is TGCGCCAGCAGCTCCTCACCGCCGGGACAGGGACCAGATACGCAGTATTTT. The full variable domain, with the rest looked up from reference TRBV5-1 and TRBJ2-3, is KAGVTQTPRYLIKTRGQQVTLSCSPISGHRSVSWYQQTPGQGLQFLFEYFSETQRNKGNFPGRFSGRQFSNSRSEMNVSTLELGDSALYLCASSSSPPGQGPDTQYFGPGTRLTVL.

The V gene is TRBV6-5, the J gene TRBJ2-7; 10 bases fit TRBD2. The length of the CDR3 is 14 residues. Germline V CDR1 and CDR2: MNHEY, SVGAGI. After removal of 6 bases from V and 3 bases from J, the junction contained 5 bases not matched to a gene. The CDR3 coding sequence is TGTGCCAGCAGAGGGACTAGCGCTCACTACGAGCAGTACTTC. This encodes CASRGTSAHYEQYF.

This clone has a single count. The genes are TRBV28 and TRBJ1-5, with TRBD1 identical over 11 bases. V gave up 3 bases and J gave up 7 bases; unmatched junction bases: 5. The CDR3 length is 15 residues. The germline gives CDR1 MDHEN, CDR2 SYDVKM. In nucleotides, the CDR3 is TGTGCCAGCAGTTTCCCCGGGACAGGGGGACAGCCCCAGCATTTT. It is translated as CASSFPGTGGQPQHF.

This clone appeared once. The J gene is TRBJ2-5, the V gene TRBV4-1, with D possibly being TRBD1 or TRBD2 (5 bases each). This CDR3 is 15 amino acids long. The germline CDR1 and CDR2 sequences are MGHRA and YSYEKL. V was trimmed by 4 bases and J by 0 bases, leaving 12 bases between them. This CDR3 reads CASSPGTVNQETQYF. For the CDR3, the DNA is TGCGCCAGCAGCCCAGGGACGGTAAACCAAGAGACCCAGTACTTC.

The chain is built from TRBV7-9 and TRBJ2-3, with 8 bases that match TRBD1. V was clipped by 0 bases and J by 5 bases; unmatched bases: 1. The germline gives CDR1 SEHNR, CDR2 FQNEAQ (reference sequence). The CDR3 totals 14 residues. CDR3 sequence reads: CASSLAQGVDTQYF. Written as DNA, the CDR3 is TGTGCCAGCAGCTTAGCACAGGGGGTAGATACGCAGTATTTT.

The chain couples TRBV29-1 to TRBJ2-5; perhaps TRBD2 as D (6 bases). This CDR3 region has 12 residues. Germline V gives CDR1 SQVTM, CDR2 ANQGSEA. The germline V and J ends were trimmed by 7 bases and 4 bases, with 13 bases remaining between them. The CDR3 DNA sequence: TGCAGCGCAGGGACTGGCCCAGAGACCCAGTACTTC. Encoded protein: CSAGTGPETQYF.

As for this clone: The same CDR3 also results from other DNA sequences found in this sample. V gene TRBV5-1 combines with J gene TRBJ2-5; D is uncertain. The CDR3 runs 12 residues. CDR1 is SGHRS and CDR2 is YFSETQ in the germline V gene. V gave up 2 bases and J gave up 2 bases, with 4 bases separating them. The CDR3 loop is CASSLSQETQYF. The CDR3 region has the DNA TGCGCCAGCAGCTTATCACAAGAGACCCAGTACTTC.

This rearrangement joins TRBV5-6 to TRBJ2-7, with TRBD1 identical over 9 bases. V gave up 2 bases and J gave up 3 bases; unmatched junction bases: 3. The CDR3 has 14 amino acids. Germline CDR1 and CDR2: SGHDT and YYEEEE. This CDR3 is CASSFWGQGYEQYF. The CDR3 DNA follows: TGTGCCAGCAGCTTTTGGGGACAGGGCTACGAGCAGTACTTC.

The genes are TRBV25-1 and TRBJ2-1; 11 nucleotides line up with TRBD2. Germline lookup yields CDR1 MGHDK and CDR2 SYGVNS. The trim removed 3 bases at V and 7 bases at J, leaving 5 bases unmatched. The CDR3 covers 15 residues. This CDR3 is CASSDTSGSINEQFF. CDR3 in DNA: TGTGCCAGCAGTGATACTAGCGGGAGTATTAATGAGCAGTTCTTC.

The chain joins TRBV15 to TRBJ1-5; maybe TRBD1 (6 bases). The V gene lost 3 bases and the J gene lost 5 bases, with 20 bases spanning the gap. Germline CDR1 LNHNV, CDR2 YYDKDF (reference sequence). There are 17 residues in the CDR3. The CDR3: CATSSSQGAGNYQPQHF. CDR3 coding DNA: TGTGCCACCAGCAGCTCACAGGGTGCCGGAAACTATCAGCCCCAGCATTTT.

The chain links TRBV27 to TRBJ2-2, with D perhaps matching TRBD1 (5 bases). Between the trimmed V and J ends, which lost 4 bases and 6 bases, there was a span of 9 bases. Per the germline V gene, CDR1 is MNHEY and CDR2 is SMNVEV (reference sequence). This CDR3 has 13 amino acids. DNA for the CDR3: TGTGCCAGCAGTTCTCGGACATCCGGGGAGCTGTTTTTT. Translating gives CASSSRTSGELFF.

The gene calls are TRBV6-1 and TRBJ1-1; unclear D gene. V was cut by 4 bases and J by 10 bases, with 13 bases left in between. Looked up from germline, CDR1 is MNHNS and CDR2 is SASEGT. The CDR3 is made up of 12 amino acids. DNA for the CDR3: TGTGCCAGCAGTGGAACTAAACCTGGAGCTTTCTTT. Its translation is CASSGTKPGAFF.

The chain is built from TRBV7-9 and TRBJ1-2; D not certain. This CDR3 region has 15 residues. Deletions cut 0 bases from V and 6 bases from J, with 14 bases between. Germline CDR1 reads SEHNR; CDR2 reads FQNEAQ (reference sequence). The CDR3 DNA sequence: TGTGCCAGCAGCTTAGCAGGGTCGACTGCTGATGGCTACACCTTC. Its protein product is CASSLAGSTADGYTF.

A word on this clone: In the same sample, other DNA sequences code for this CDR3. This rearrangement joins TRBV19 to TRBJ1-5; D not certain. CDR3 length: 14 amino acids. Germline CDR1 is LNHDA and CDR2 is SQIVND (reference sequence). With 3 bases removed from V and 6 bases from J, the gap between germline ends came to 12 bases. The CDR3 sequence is CASSIGGRGQPQHF. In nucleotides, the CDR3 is TGTGCCAGTAGTATTGGCGGGCGGGGTCAGCCCCAGCATTTT. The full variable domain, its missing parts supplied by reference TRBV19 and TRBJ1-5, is DGGITQSPKYLFRKEGQNVTLSCEQNLNHDAMYWYRQDPGQGLRLIYYSQIVNDFQKGDIAEGYSVSREKKESFPLTVTSAQKNPTAFYLCASSIGGRGQPQHFGDGTRLSIL.

The CDR3 here is CASRPTGTVTEAFF. The DNA of the CDR3 is TGTGCCAGCAGACCCACTGGGACAGTAACTGAAGCTTTCTTT. V is TRBV6-5 and J is TRBJ1-1; TRBD1 matches at 7 bases. The CDR3 is made up of 14 amino acids. Unmatched junction bases numbered 9, after V lost 6 bases and J lost 5 bases. Germline assignment: CDR1 MNHEY and CDR2 SVGAGI.

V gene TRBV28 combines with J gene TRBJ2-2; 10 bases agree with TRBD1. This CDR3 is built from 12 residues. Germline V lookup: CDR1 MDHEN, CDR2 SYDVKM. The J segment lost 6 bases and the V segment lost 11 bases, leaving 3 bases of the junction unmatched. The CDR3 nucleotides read TGTGCCCTGGACAGGGGGTCCGGGGAGCTGTTTTTT. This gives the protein CALDRGSGELFF.